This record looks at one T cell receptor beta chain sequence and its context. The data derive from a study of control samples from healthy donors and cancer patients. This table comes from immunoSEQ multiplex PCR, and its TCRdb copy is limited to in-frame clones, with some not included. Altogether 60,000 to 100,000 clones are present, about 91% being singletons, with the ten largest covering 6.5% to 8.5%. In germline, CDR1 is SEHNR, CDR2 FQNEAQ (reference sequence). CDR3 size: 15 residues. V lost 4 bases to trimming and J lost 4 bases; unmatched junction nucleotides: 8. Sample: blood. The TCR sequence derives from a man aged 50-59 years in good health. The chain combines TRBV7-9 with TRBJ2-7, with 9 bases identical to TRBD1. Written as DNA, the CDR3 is TGTGCCAGCAGCTCCCGGGACAGGGTTGGTTACGAGCAGTACTTC. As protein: CASSSRDRVGYEQYF.